Each of the 20 T cell receptor beta chains below was sequenced from the same sample in a study of blood T cell repertoires in COVID-19. Here immunoSEQ multiplex PCR was the method, and the copy in TCRdb shows in-frame clones only, minus some. Of 390,000 or so clones in the sample, approximately 88% are singletons; the top ten hold about 2.9%. Sequenced: peripheral blood. Every receptor here comes from a woman aged 25-40 years with COVID-19, enrolled during active disease.

This clone was observed a single time. The rearrangement uses TRBV24-1 and TRBJ2-1; TRBD2 might be the D (6 bases). The V gene lost 3 bases and the J gene lost 0 bases, with 8 bases spanning the gap. Per the germline V gene, CDR1 is KGHDR and CDR2 is SFDVKD. The CDR3 is made up of 15 amino acids. In DNA form, the CDR3 reads TGTGCCACCAGTGATCGGGGGAGCTCCTACAATGAGCAGTTCTTC. It codes for CATSDRGSSYNEQFF.

V and J are TRBV6-4 and TRBJ1-6, with unresolved D. Germline V gene lookup returns CDR1 MRHNA and CDR2 SNTAGT. Trimming stripped 7 bases from V and 8 bases from J, with 9 bases between. CDR3 size: 12 residues. CDR3 region: CASKASDSPLHF. The CDR3 DNA reads as TGTGCCAGCAAGGCAAGCGATTCACCCCTCCACTTT.

This clone was seen a handful of times. The chain employs TRBV19 and TRBJ1-5; TRBD1 aligns across 8 bases. V lost 7 bases to trimming and J lost 2 bases; unmatched junction nucleotides: 4. CDR3 length: 14 amino acids. CDR1 is LNHDA, CDR2 SQIVND, per germline (reference sequence). The CDR3 sequence: CASTTGQGNQPQHF. The CDR3 DNA reads TGTGCCAGTACTACGGGACAGGGCAATCAGCCCCAGCATTTT.

This chain links TRBV6-5 with TRBJ1-2, with D maybe TRBD1 (5 bases). V lost 3 bases, J lost 3 bases, and 14 bases lay in between. There are 15 residues in the CDR3. Germline V gene data show CDR1 as MNHEY and CDR2 as SVGAGI. The CDR3 region is CASSYQKTAYYGYTF. The CDR3 coding sequence is TGTGCCAGCAGTTATCAAAAGACAGCTTACTATGGCTACACCTTC.

The V gene is TRBV30, the J gene TRBJ2-6; 9 nucleotides match TRBD1. Losses at the gene ends were 8 bases for V and 4 bases for J; bases not matched to a gene: 6. Germline assignment: CDR1 GTSNPN and CDR2 SVGIG (reference sequence). The length of the CDR3 is 14 residues. The CDR3 DNA reads as TGTGCCAGCTACAGGGGGCTCGGGGCCAACGTCCTGACTTTC. Translation gives CASYRGLGANVLTF.

V is TRBV20-1 and J is TRBJ2-1; no clear D. CDR1 and CDR2 (germline): DFQATT, SNEGSKA (reference sequence). Trimming pared 3 bases from V and 10 bases from J, leaving 16 bases between. This CDR3 has 13 amino acids. The CDR3 spells CSASHGYTGEQFF. CDR3 DNA: TGCAGTGCTAGTCACGGGTACACCGGGGAGCAGTTCTTC.

The chain is built from TRBV7-9 and TRBJ2-3; 7 nucleotides match TRBD2. The J segment lost 2 bases and the V segment lost 5 bases, leaving 10 bases of the junction unmatched. The CDR3 length is 16 residues. Germline V lookup: CDR1 SEHNR, CDR2 FQNEAQ (reference sequence). The CDR3, as DNA: TGTGCCAGCAGCCCTCCGTGGGGGGGAATCACAGATACGCAGTATTTT. It encodes CASSPPWGGITDTQYF.

This chain connects TRBV21-1 to TRBJ2-7; the table names TRBD2, a call not compared with the DNA. TRBV21-1 is termed a pseudogene. The CDR3 is 15 residues long. Written as DNA, the CDR3 is TGTGCCAGCAGCATATACCCACTGCTTCTCGGCGAGCAGTACTTC. Translating it yields CASSIYPLLLGEQYF.

The J gene is TRBJ2-7, the V gene TRBV5-8; weak D call: TRBD2 (5 bases). This CDR3 region has 11 residues. Germline V gene data show CDR1 as SGHTS and CDR2 as YDEGEE. Trimming took 4 bases from V and 8 from J, leaving 10 bases between them. CDR3 sequence: CASSPAAKQYF. Here the CDR3 DNA reads TGTGCCAGCAGCCCAGCGGCCAAGCAGTACTTC. Looking up the rest from reference TRBV5-8 and TRBJ2-7 gives the full variable domain: EAGVTQSPTHLIKTRGQQATLRCSPISGHTSVYWYQQALGLGLQFLLWYDEGEERNRGNFPPRFSGRQFPNYSSELNVNALELEDSALYLCASSPAAKQYFGPGTRLTVT.

The rearrangement uses TRBV4-1 and TRBJ1-2; D not certain. The germline V and J ends were trimmed by 0 bases and 1 base, with 6 bases remaining between them. CDR3 length equals 14 residues. Germline CDR1 is MGHRA and CDR2 is YSYEKL. The CDR3 bases are TGCGCCAGCAGCCAAGAGGAGGGTAACTATGGCTACACCTTC. As protein: CASSQEEGNYGYTF.

The chain couples TRBV7-9 to TRBJ2-7; D perhaps matches TRBD2 (7 bases). The CDR3 extends over 16 amino acids. V was pared by 5 bases and J by 2 bases, with 19 bases between. CDR1 SEHNR and CDR2 FQNEAQ come from the germline V gene (reference sequence). In nucleotides, the CDR3 is TGTGCCAGCAGCGGTTGGGGGGGCCAGAGGCCCTACGAGCAGTACGTC. Translating gives CASSGWGGQRPYEQYV.

The J gene is TRBJ1-2, the V gene TRBV28, with D possibly being TRBD1 (6 bases). This CDR3 region has 12 residues. Looked up from germline, CDR1 is MDHEN and CDR2 is SYDVKM. The V end was cut by 8 bases, the J end by 3 bases, with 10 bases between. CDR3 residues: CASRTAYYGYTF. DNA for the CDR3: TGTGCCAGCCGGACAGCCTACTATGGCTACACCTTC.

The rearrangement joins TRBV19 to TRBJ1-5, with a possible D match to TRBD1 (5 bases). V lost 7 bases and J lost 4, with 20 bases in between. CDR3 length equals 16 residues. The germline V gene has CDR1 LNHDA and CDR2 SQIVND (reference sequence). CDR3 residues: CASTVGREHVNQPQHF. The CDR3 bases are TGTGCCAGTACCGTGGGGCGGGAACACGTAAATCAGCCCCAGCATTTT.

J is TRBJ2-7 and V is TRBV5-5, with D possibly TRBD2 on 6 matching bases. Germline V CDR1 and CDR2: SGHKS, YYEKEE (reference sequence). Trimming shortened V by 3 bases and J by 3 bases, and 10 bases separated the two germline ends. The CDR3 has 13 amino acids. The CDR3 spells CASSWGLNYEQYF. In nucleotides, the CDR3 is TGTGCCAGCAGCTGGGGACTTAACTACGAGCAGTACTTC.

The rearrangement links TRBV6-5 to TRBJ1-5; D ambiguous. CDR3 length: 15 amino acids. V was trimmed by 6 bases and J by 0 bases, leaving 12 bases between them. From germline, CDR1 is MNHEY and CDR2 SVGAGI. In DNA, the CDR3 is TGTGCCAGCAGGGAGGGCAGAAATAGCAATCAGCCCCAGCATTTT. Its translation: CASREGRNSNQPQHF.

The chain carries TRBV7-8 and TRBJ2-2; TRBD1 is a possible D gene (6 bases). V shed 5 bases and J shed 2 bases, with 15 bases lying between them. Germline assignment: CDR1 SGHVS and CDR2 FQNEAQ. The CDR3 covers 16 residues. As DNA, the CDR3 is TGTGCCAGCAGCGCCCCGGCAGGGGCAAACACCGGGGAGCTGTTTTTT. Amino acids: CASSAPAGANTGELFF. Complete variable domain (other parts from reference TRBV7-8 and TRBJ2-2): GAGVSQSPRYKVAKRGQDVALRCDPISGHVSLFWYQQALGQGPEFLTYFQNEAQLDKSGLPSDRFFAERPEGSVSTLKIQRTQQEDSAVYLCASSAPAGANTGELFFGEGSRLTVL.

The chain employs TRBV1 and TRBJ1-2. TRBV1 is a pseudogene segment. CDR3 length equals 18 residues. CDR3 sequence: CTSSQDLKGGAANYGYTF. In DNA form, the CDR3 reads TGCACCAGCAGCCAAGATCTCAAGGGGGGGGCTGCTAACTATGGCTACACCTTC.

This clone appeared once. The V call is TRBV24-1, the J call TRBJ1-2, with unresolved D. The ends were cut back, 7 bases at V and 7 bases at J, with 15 bases in the middle. The CDR3 contains 13 residues. Looked up from germline, CDR1 is KGHDR and CDR2 is SFDVKD. The CDR3 region has the DNA TGTGCCACCAGCTCTCGCGGGGAGGTTGGCTACACCTTC. This translates into CATSSRGEVGYTF.

This chain joins TRBV5-1 and TRBJ1-6; D gene unclear. CDR1 is SGHRS, CDR2 YFSETQ, per germline. This CDR3 is built from 13 residues. The germline V and J ends were trimmed by 6 bases and 4 bases, with 8 bases remaining between them. CDR3 sequence (DNA): TGCGCCAGCAAGGACTATTATAATTCACCCCTCCACTTT. Its translation: CASKDYYNSPLHF.

The DNA for the CDR3 is TGTGCCAGCAGTTCCCAGAGGACAGATTACAATGAGCAGTTCTTC. It encodes CASSSQRTDYNEQFF. The genes are TRBV27 and TRBJ2-1, with D possibly TRBD1 on 6 matching bases. Germline V gene lookup returns CDR1 MNHEY and CDR2 SMNVEV (reference sequence). CDR3 length: 15 amino acids. Trimming pared 4 bases from V and 4 bases from J, leaving 14 bases between.